The T cell receptor beta chain under discussion was sequenced for a study of control samples from healthy donors and cancer patients. The protocol was immunoSEQ multiplex PCR, while the TCRdb copy is restricted to in-frame clones and leaves out a portion. The table records about 220,000 clones, 85% to 95% of them present only once. The receptor was derived from a man aged 45 to 65 in good health. The sequenced sample was blood.

As DNA, the CDR3 is TGTGCCAGTAGTTCCGGGGGATGGCCCCAGGAAGCTTTCTTT. Protein: CASSSGGWPQEAFF. The rearrangement joins TRBV19 to TRBJ1-1, with D maybe TRBD1 (5 bases). Trimming pared 5 bases from V and 8 bases from J, leaving 18 bases between. The V gene's germline CDR1 is LNHDA and CDR2 SQIVND (reference sequence). The CDR3 consists of 14 residues.